The 30 T cell receptor beta chains presented below share a single source sample, sequenced in a study of a mutant IDH1 vaccine in newly diagnosed glioma. Time point defined: baseline, week 1 (first vaccination visit). Treatment noted: pre-vaccination baseline after standard-of-care therapy. Measured with immunoSEQ multiplex PCR; TCRdb has only the in-frame clones, and not every one. The table shows roughly 70,000 clones, with about four fifths occurring only once. This sample comprised peripheral blood mononuclear cells (PBMCs), obtained from a glioma patient treated with radiotherapy, temozolomide or both. The receptors stem from a woman aged 18-30 years with glioma. Some clones in this sample may be carry-over from other donors' samples.

This chain links TRBV11-2 with TRBJ2-3; D unclear. The CDR3 sequence is 14 residues long. The germline V and J ends were trimmed by 3 bases and 1 base, with 8 bases remaining between them. In germline, CDR1 is SGHAT, CDR2 FQNNGV. In DNA, the CDR3 is TGTGCCAGCAGCTTGAGAGGAGGCACAGATACGCAGTATTTT. This gives the protein CASSLRGGTDTQYF.

The V call is TRBV5-1, the J call TRBJ2-7, with 7 bases matching TRBD1. With 0 bases clipped from V and 3 bases from J, the junction kept 6 bases outside the gene matches. This CDR3 has 15 residues. CDR1 is SGHRS, CDR2 YFSETQ, per germline. For the CDR3, the DNA is TGCGCCAGCAGCTTGGTAGGGGGCGGTAACTACGAGCAGTACTTC. Translating gives CASSLVGGGNYEQYF. Full variable domain (rest looked up from reference TRBV5-1 and TRBJ2-7): KAGVTQTPRYLIKTRGQQVTLSCSPISGHRSVSWYQQTPGQGLQFLFEYFSETQRNKGNFPGRFSGRQFSNSRSEMNVSTLELGDSALYLCASSLVGGGNYEQYFGPGTRLTVT.

The chain combines TRBV5-1 with TRBJ2-1; a possible D gene is TRBD1 (5 bases). V was cut by 0 bases and J by 9 bases, with 10 bases left in between. This CDR3 has 13 amino acids. Germline assignment: CDR1 SGHRS and CDR2 YFSETQ. In nucleotides, the CDR3 is TGCGCCAGCAGCTTGGGCCAGGGCCGTGAGCAGTTCTTC. Amino acids: CASSLGQGREQFF. Supplemented by reference TRBV5-1 and TRBJ2-1, the full variable domain reads KAGVTQTPRYLIKTRGQQVTLSCSPISGHRSVSWYQQTPGQGLQFLFEYFSETQRNKGNFPGRFSGRQFSNSRSEMNVSTLELGDSALYLCASSLGQGREQFFGPGTRLTVL.

Concerning this clone itself: Other DNA sequences of this sample code for an identical CDR3. This rearrangement joins TRBV5-6 to TRBJ1-5; tentative D call: TRBD1 (5 bases). Germline CDR1 and CDR2: SGHDT and YYEEEE. Trimming took off 5 bases at V and 0 bases at J, with 12 bases between the two ends. The CDR3 sequence is 15 residues long. The CDR3 spells CASSSGLYSNQPQHF. DNA of the CDR3: TGTGCCAGCAGTTCAGGGCTTTATAGCAATCAGCCCCAGCATTTT. The complete variable domain, with remaining parts taken from reference TRBV5-6 and TRBJ1-5, reads DAGVTQSPTHLIKTRGQQVTLRCSPKSGHDTVSWYQQALGQGPQFIFQYYEEEERQRGNFPDRFSGHQFPNYSSELNVNALLLGDSALYLCASSSGLYSNQPQHFGDGTRLSIL.

This clone came up a few times. V gene TRBV6-1 combines with J gene TRBJ1-1; D unresolved. The germline V gene has CDR1 MNHNS and CDR2 SASEGT. Trimming removed 10 bases from V and 5 bases from J, with 14 bases in between. The CDR3 length is 12 residues. The CDR3 sequence: CATSPLRTEAFF. DNA of the CDR3: TGTGCCACCTCCCCCCTGAGGACTGAAGCTTTCTTT.

This clone has a single count. The chain is built from TRBV7-8 and TRBJ2-1; D possibly corresponds to TRBD2 (5 bases). The CDR3 is made up of 15 amino acids. V lost 0 bases and J 0 bases, leaving 6 bases between the germline ends. Looked up from germline, CDR1 is SGHVS and CDR2 is FQNEAQ. CDR3 nucleotides: TGTGCCAGCAGCTTAGCGGGGAGCTCCTACAATGAGCAGTTCTTC. Translating it yields CASSLAGSSYNEQFF. Complete variable domain (other parts from reference TRBV7-8 and TRBJ2-1): GAGVSQSPRYKVAKRGQDVALRCDPISGHVSLFWYQQALGQGPEFLTYFQNEAQLDKSGLPSDRFFAERPEGSVSTLKIQRTQQEDSAVYLCASSLAGSSYNEQFFGPGTRLTVL.

The chain is built from TRBV7-2 and TRBJ2-7; the match to TRBD2 covers 11 bases. Germline loops: CDR1 SGHTA, CDR2 FQGNSA. The junction had 6 bases not matched to a gene; V was cut back by 1 base and J by 7 bases. There are 15 residues in the CDR3. The CDR3 reads CASSLVLAGGSEQYF. CDR3 coding DNA: TGTGCCAGCAGCTTAGTTCTAGCGGGGGGCTCGGAGCAGTACTTC.

The chain carries TRBV7-6 and TRBJ1-5; the D gene is possibly TRBD1 (6 bases). CDR1 is SGHVS, CDR2 FNYEAQ, per germline. The V end lost 2 bases, the J end lost 1 base, and 9 bases lay between the germline ends. The CDR3 is 15 amino acids. CDR3 protein: CASSLRRGSNQPQHF. The CDR3 coding sequence is TGTGCCAGCAGCTTACGCAGGGGAAGCAATCAGCCCCAGCATTTT. Looking up the rest from reference TRBV7-6 and TRBJ1-5 gives the full variable domain: GAGVSQSPRYKVTKRGQDVALRCDPISGHVSLYWYRQALGQGPEFLTYFNYEAQQDKSGLPNDRFSAERPEGSISTLTIQRTEQRDSAMYRCASSLRRGSNQPQHFGDGTRLSIL.

In this sample, this clone turned up a few times. The chain combines TRBV5-4 with TRBJ1-1; 9 bases map to TRBD1. Germline V lookup: CDR1 SGHNT, CDR2 YYREEE (reference sequence). The CDR3 length is 17 residues. J lost 6 bases, V lost 2 bases, and 14 bases had no gene match. The CDR3 here is CASSLLTGGGTRPEAFF. In DNA form, the CDR3 reads TGTGCCAGCAGCTTATTGACAGGGGGAGGAACGAGGCCTGAAGCTTTCTTT.

The chain couples TRBV27 to TRBJ2-1, with 7 bases fitting TRBD2. Germline-derived CDR1 and CDR2 are MNHEY and SMNVEV (reference sequence). This CDR3 has 14 amino acids. V lost 8 bases, J lost 6 bases, and 10 bases stayed unmatched. In nucleotides, the CDR3 is TGTGCCAGCCGATTGGGGACTACCGGCAATGAGCAGTTCTTC. The encoded protein is CASRLGTTGNEQFF.

This clone was observed a handful of times. The chain couples TRBV7-9 to TRBJ2-1; D not resolved. V shed 5 bases and J shed 10 bases, with 12 bases lying between them. This CDR3 has 12 amino acids. Germline CDR1 SEHNR, CDR2 FQNEAQ (reference sequence). The CDR3 loop is CASSAELGEQFF. CDR3 sequence (DNA): TGTGCCAGCAGCGCCGAGCTCGGGGAGCAGTTCTTC.

The chain is built from TRBV18 and TRBJ2-5; D gene ambiguous. The CDR3 spans 14 residues. Trimming pared 3 bases from V and 1 base from J, leaving 9 bases between. Germline loops: CDR1 KGHSH, CDR2 LQKENI. CDR3 in amino acids: CASSPLVLQETQYF. As DNA, the CDR3 is TGTGCCAGCTCACCCCTCGTGCTCCAAGAGACCCAGTACTTC.

The chain has TRBV4-2 and TRBJ1-6; maybe TRBD1 (6 bases). Trimming removed 0 bases from V and 6 bases from J, with 15 bases in between. The CDR3 extends over 17 amino acids. Germline assignment: CDR1 LGHNA and CDR2 YNFKEQ. The CDR3 spells CASSQDDRLTGNSPLHF. Written as DNA, the CDR3 is TGTGCCAGCAGCCAAGATGACAGGCTCACGGGTAATTCACCCCTCCACTTT.

The rearrangement joins TRBV7-8 to TRBJ2-4; D possibly matches TRBD1 or TRBD2 (5 bases each). This CDR3 is built from 14 residues. The V gene lost 5 bases and the J gene lost 9 bases, with 17 bases spanning the gap. Germline loops: CDR1 SGHVS, CDR2 FQNEAQ. CDR3 amino acids: CASSPREPEGIQYF. CDR3 in DNA: TGTGCCAGCAGCCCCAGGGAGCCCGAGGGCATTCAGTACTTC.

CDR3 amino acids: CSAETTDTQYF. The CDR3, as DNA: TGCAGTGCTGAGACCACAGATACGCAGTATTTT. The genes are TRBV20-1 and TRBJ2-3, with unresolved D. The V and J ends lost 5 bases and 2 bases respectively, with 5 bases between them. This CDR3 comprises 11 residues. The germline gives CDR1 DFQATT, CDR2 SNEGSKA (reference sequence).

The chain joins TRBV29-1 to TRBJ1-2, with D tentatively TRBD1 (5 bases). This CDR3 has 13 amino acids. Trimming pared 6 bases from V and 2 bases from J, leaving 13 bases between. Germline V CDR1 and CDR2: SQVTM, ANQGSEA. CDR3 coding DNA: TGCAGCGTCAGAATCGACAGAAACTATGGCTACACCTTC. Translating gives CSVRIDRNYGYTF.

This clone was seen a handful of times. V usage is TRBV10-1 and J usage is TRBJ1-5; possibly TRBD1 for D (6 bases). The CDR3 totals 16 residues. Germline values: CDR1 WNHNN, CDR2 SYGVQD (reference sequence). Trimming took 9 bases from V and 3 from J, leaving 21 bases between them. The CDR3 DNA is TGCGCCAGTCCGAAGGACAGACTCGGCCACAATCAGCCCCAGCATTTT. Its protein is CASPKDRLGHNQPQHF.

V usage is TRBV5-1 and J usage is TRBJ1-3; D remains ambiguous. The length of the CDR3 is 15 residues. Germline V gene data show CDR1 as SGHRS and CDR2 as YFSETQ. Deletions cut 4 bases from V and 4 bases from J, with 15 bases between. As DNA, the CDR3 is TGCGCCAGCAGCGTTGGAGGAGCCCCGGGAAACACCATATATTTT. Its protein product is CASSVGGAPGNTIYF.

This chain joins TRBV9 and TRBJ1-2; TRBD1 agrees at 9 bases. Germline lookup yields CDR1 SGDLS and CDR2 YYNGEE. The CDR3 covers 12 residues. V was clipped by 3 bases and J by 8 bases; unmatched bases: 2. The CDR3 nucleotides read TGTGCCAGCAGCGACAGGGGGCTCGGCTACACCTTC. This sequence encodes CASSDRGLGYTF.

This chain connects TRBV11-2 to TRBJ2-7, with D possibly being TRBD1 (5 bases). The CDR3 is made up of 14 amino acids. The germline CDR1 and CDR2 sequences are SGHAT and FQNNGV. Trimming shortened V by 8 bases and J by 6 bases, and 20 bases separated the two germline ends. The CDR3 region is CASSAIAGPREQYF. The CDR3 DNA reads TGTGCCAGCTCAGCCATCGCAGGGCCCCGCGAGCAGTACTTC. The entire variable domain, with the rest obtained from reference TRBV11-2 and TRBJ2-7, is as follows: EAGVAQSPRYKIIEKRQSVAFWCNPISGHATLYWYQQILGQGPKLLIQFQNNGVVDDSQLPKDRFSAERLKGVDSTLKIQPAKLEDSAVYLCASSAIAGPREQYFGPGTRLTVT.

This clone came up a few times. The chain couples TRBV5-1 to TRBJ2-7, with 10 bases aligning to TRBD1. Looked up from germline, CDR1 is SGHRS and CDR2 is YFSETQ. This CDR3 has 14 amino acids. After removal of 5 bases from V and 4 bases from J, the junction contained 6 bases not matched to a gene. CDR3 region: CASRADRGMYEQYF. The CDR3 DNA sequence: TGCGCCAGCAGGGCGGACAGGGGGATGTACGAGCAGTACTTC. Variable domain in full (rest from reference TRBV5-1 and TRBJ2-7): KAGVTQTPRYLIKTRGQQVTLSCSPISGHRSVSWYQQTPGQGLQFLFEYFSETQRNKGNFPGRFSGRQFSNSRSEMNVSTLELGDSALYLCASRADRGMYEQYFGPGTRLTVT.

The gene calls are TRBV5-4 and TRBJ1-1, with D uncertain. This CDR3 contains 14 residues. Trimming cost V 1 base and J 4 bases, with 11 bases left between them. Looked up from germline, CDR1 is SGHNT and CDR2 is YYREEE (reference sequence). CDR3 in DNA: TGTGCCAGCAGCTTGATGATAGGCGCCACTGAAGCTTTCTTT. It yields the protein CASSLMIGATEAFF.

The chain recombines TRBV5-4 with TRBJ1-1; TRBD1 might be the D (6 bases). The germline V gene has CDR1 SGHNT and CDR2 YYREEE (reference sequence). This CDR3 region has 16 residues. Trimming took off 2 bases at V and 0 bases at J, with 14 bases between the two ends. This CDR3 reads CASSFGGGAMNTEAFF. CDR3 coding DNA: TGTGCCAGCAGCTTCGGGGGGGGCGCCATGAACACTGAAGCTTTCTTT.

This clone was counted between two and nine times. V gene TRBV7-9 combines with J gene TRBJ2-7; the D gene is possibly TRBD2 (5 bases). V was cut by 5 bases and J by 5 bases, with 16 bases left in between. Germline CDR1 is SEHNR and CDR2 is FQNEAQ (reference sequence). CDR3 size: 14 residues. The DNA for the CDR3 is TGTGCCAGCAGCACCTCCGGACTTTGGGACGAGCAGTACTTC. This gives the protein CASSTSGLWDEQYF.

The rearrangement links TRBV6-6 to TRBJ1-1; TRBD1 agrees at 12 bases. The CDR3 runs 15 residues. The V segment lost 6 bases and the J segment 5 bases; nucleotides outside the gene matches: 7. Germline CDR1 reads MNHNY; CDR2 reads SVGAGI (reference sequence). CDR3 region: CASRAGTGGATEAFF. The CDR3 DNA is TGTGCCAGCAGAGCCGGGACAGGGGGCGCAACTGAAGCTTTCTTT.

V usage is TRBV7-8 and J usage is TRBJ1-5; possibly TRBD1 for D (5 bases). Per germline, CDR1 SGHVS and CDR2 FQNEAQ. The CDR3 covers 16 residues. V gave up 5 bases and J gave up 3 bases, with 17 bases separating them. This CDR3 reads CASSTGTGWDNQPQHF. CDR3 DNA: TGTGCCAGCAGCACGGGGACGGGGTGGGACAATCAGCCCCAGCATTTT.

This clone was recorded once. The J gene is TRBJ2-7, the V gene TRBV14; D may match TRBD1 or TRBD2 (6 bases each). Germline CDR1 reads SGHDN; CDR2 reads FVKESK. V was shortened by 2 bases and J by 0 bases, with 8 bases between the two germline ends. There are 14 residues in the CDR3. The CDR3 sequence: CASSQWGASYEQYF. The CDR3 DNA reads TGTGCCAGCAGCCAATGGGGGGCCTCCTACGAGCAGTACTTC. Drawing the rest from reference TRBV14 and TRBJ2-7, the complete variable domain is EAGVTQFPSHSVIEKGQTVTLRCDPISGHDNLYWYRRVMGKEIKFLLHFVKESKQDESGMPNNRFLAERTGGTYSTLKVQPAELEDSGVYFCASSQWGASYEQYFGPGTRLTVT.

Here the CDR3 reads CASSPLAGGRGEQYF. CDR3 DNA: TGTGCCAGCAGCCCACTAGCGGGAGGGCGAGGCGAGCAGTACTTC. The chain carries TRBV6-5 and TRBJ2-7; 13 bases are a match to TRBD2. The CDR3 extends over 15 amino acids. V lost 6 bases and J lost 6; bases outside the gene matches: 8. Germline-derived CDR1 and CDR2 are MNHEY and SVGAGI.

This clone was detected only a few times. The V call is TRBV7-6, the J call TRBJ1-1; maybe TRBD1 (5 bases). The CDR3 has 13 residues. Trimming stripped 1 base from V and 8 bases from J, with 11 bases between. CDR1 and CDR2 from the germline V gene are SGHVS and FNYEAQ. CDR3 bases: TGTGCCAGCAGCTTAGGGGGGGTGCGGGAAGCTTTCTTT. It yields the protein CASSLGGVREAFF.

This clone was picked up a small number of times. The chain is built from TRBV19 and TRBJ1-5; the D gene is possibly TRBD1 (6 bases). V lost 1 base, J lost 4 bases, and 11 bases lay in between. The CDR3 loop spans 15 amino acids. The germline V gene encodes CDR1 LNHDA and CDR2 SQIVND (reference sequence). The chain's CDR3 is CASSIAGQSNQPQHF. DNA of the CDR3: TGTGCCAGTAGTATAGCCGGACAGAGTAATCAGCCCCAGCATTTT.